This T cell receptor (beta chain) was sequenced for a study of blood T cells in healthy people across ages. Findings and limits, study-wide: Diversity of TCR beta per million T cells declined in a roughly linear way with age.

Through a sample-barcoded 5' primer and a J-beta primer mix, a second PCR was run for roughly 6 to 12 cycles. TCRdb used MiXCR to reprocess the 5' RACE reads, holding one entry per CDR3 protein. Of about 560,000 distinct CDR3 sequences in the sample, about 27% were seen once. Germline V gene data show CDR1 as ENHRY and CDR2 as SYGVKD. This CDR3 is built from 13 residues. The germline V and J ends were trimmed by 3 bases and 3 bases, with 9 bases remaining between them. A word on this clonotype: Its matching antigen is unknown.

The sample was also reused in another study, on T cells of mothers and their children. That investigation notes: A few healthy Caucasian mothers, along with their six children, served as the donors. There were over 9.5 million TCR beta CDR3 reads from each mother and about 3 million from each child.

The sample comprised blood. The J gene is TRBJ2-7, the V gene TRBV10-3, with a possible D match to TRBD2 (6 bases). This TCR was recovered from a boy younger than 10 in good health. CDR3 in DNA: TGTGCCATCAGTGACGGGGGAAACTACGAGCAGTACTTC. Residues: CAISDGGNYEQYF.